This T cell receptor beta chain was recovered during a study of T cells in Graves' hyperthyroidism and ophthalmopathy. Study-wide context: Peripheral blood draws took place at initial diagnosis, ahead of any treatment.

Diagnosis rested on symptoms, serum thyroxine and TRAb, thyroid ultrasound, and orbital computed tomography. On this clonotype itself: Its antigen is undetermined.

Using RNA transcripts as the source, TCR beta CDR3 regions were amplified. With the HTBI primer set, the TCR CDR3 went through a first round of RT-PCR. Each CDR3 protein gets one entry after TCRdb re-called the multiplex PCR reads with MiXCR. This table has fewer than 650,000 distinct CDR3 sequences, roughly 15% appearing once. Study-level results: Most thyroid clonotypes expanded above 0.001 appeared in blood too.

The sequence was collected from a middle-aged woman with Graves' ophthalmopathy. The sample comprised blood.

The CDR3 loop reads CASSLERQGPGSYEQYF. The DNA of the CDR3 is TGCGCCAGCAGCTTGGAACGACAGGGGCCGGGCTCCTACGAGCAGTACTTC. The V gene is TRBV5-1, the J gene TRBJ2-7; 8 bases agree with TRBD1. The CDR3 totals 17 residues. Looked up from germline, CDR1 is SGHRS and CDR2 is YFSETQ. V shed 0 bases and J 0 bases; nucleotides not matched to a gene: 8.